Each of the 18 T cell receptor beta chains below was sequenced from the same sample in a study of OX40 agonist ivuxolimab in advanced cancers. Method: immunoSEQ multiplex PCR; TCRdb's copy keeps in-frame clones and lacks some. Of 12,000 to 15,000 clones detected, approximately 93% appear once; the ten largest clones hold about 20%. The sequencing here drew on CD4+ or CD8+ T cells sorted from blood, taken in a trial of the OX40 agonist ivuxolimab. The receptors originated from an adult with an advanced solid tumor such as melanoma, head and neck, liver or kidney cancer.

The chain carries TRBV30 and TRBJ1-4; 7 nucleotides line up with TRBD1. CDR3 length equals 15 residues. V trimming: 0 bases; J trimming: 3 bases; junction bases outside the gene matches: 4. The germline CDR1 and CDR2 sequences are GTSNPN and SVGIG (reference sequence). CDR3 DNA: TGTGCCTGGAGTGTAGGGACAGCGCCTAATGAAAAACTGTTTTTT. Protein product: CAWSVGTAPNEKLFF.

CDR3 coding DNA: TGTGCCAGCAGGCCGAAGGACAGGTGGGAAGACTACACCTTC. Its protein product is CASRPKDRWEDYTF. J is TRBJ1-2 and V is TRBV28, with TRBD1 matching 7 bases. The CDR3 spans 14 residues. The germline V gene encodes CDR1 MDHEN and CDR2 SYDVKM. J gave up 10 bases and V 6 bases, and 14 bases lay outside the gene matches.

J is TRBJ1-5 and V is TRBV28; perhaps TRBD1 as D (6 bases). Germline V gives CDR1 MDHEN, CDR2 SYDVKM. This CDR3 spans 15 amino acids. V lost 3 bases and J 0 bases, leaving 9 bases between the germline ends. CDR3 region: CASSLLDSSNQPQHF. CDR3 nucleotides: TGTGCCAGCAGTTTGTTGGACAGTAGCAATCAGCCCCAGCATTTT.

The J gene is TRBJ2-7, the V gene TRBV6-5, with unresolved D. This CDR3 is 14 amino acids long. Trimming left V 2 bases short and J 1 base short, with 9 bases between. The germline gives CDR1 MNHEY, CDR2 SVGAGI. The CDR3 nucleotides read TGTGCCAGCAGTTACGGGATGGGTTCCTACGAGCAGTACTTC. Amino acids: CASSYGMGSYEQYF.

The chain carries TRBV7-9 and TRBJ1-5, with 9 bases lining up with TRBD1. The CDR3 extends over 17 amino acids. Trimming took 4 bases from V and 2 from J; bases not matched to a gene: 9. CDR1 is SEHNR, CDR2 FQNEAQ, per germline (reference sequence). For the CDR3, the DNA is TGTGCCAGCAGCTCAGGGACAGGGTACCTTGGCAATCAGCCCCAGCATTTT. This gives the protein CASSSGTGYLGNQPQHF.

The chain carries TRBV14 and TRBJ2-1, with 14 bases fitting TRBD2. V lost 4 bases and J lost 8; bases outside the gene matches: 10. The CDR3 loop spans 17 amino acids. From germline, CDR1 is SGHDN and CDR2 FVKESK. The CDR3, as DNA: TGTGCCAGCAGCCGCCTAGGGACTAGCGGGGGCCCACATGAGCAGTTCTTC. This encodes CASSRLGTSGGPHEQFF.

This sequence joins TRBV14 and TRBJ2-7; D is ambiguous. The CDR3 has 13 residues. Germline CDR1 reads SGHDN; CDR2 reads FVKESK. V lost 5 bases and J lost 2, with 10 bases in between. CDR3 amino acids: CASSLVGAYEQYF. In DNA, the CDR3 is TGTGCCAGCAGCTTAGTAGGCGCCTACGAGCAGTACTTC.

The chain is built from TRBV10-1 and TRBJ1-1, with D maybe TRBD1 (6 bases). V shed 1 base and J shed 4 bases, with 13 bases lying between them. The CDR3 is made up of 15 amino acids. From germline, CDR1 is WNHNN and CDR2 SYGVQD (reference sequence). The CDR3 loop is CASSEFSGGATEAFF. DNA for the CDR3: TGCGCCAGCAGTGAGTTCTCGGGGGGCGCCACTGAAGCTTTCTTT.

This chain connects TRBV29-1 to TRBJ1-1; D gene unclear. The CDR3 extends over 13 amino acids. CDR1 SQVTM and CDR2 ANQGSEA come from the germline V gene. The V and J ends lost 2 bases and 6 bases respectively, with 13 bases between them. CDR3 protein: CSVERQNFPEAFF. In DNA form, the CDR3 reads TGCAGCGTTGAACGGCAGAACTTTCCTGAAGCTTTCTTT.

V and J are TRBV6-5 and TRBJ1-2; D unresolved. V was cut by 0 bases and J by 6 bases, with 8 bases left in between. Per the germline V gene, CDR1 is MNHEY and CDR2 is SVGAGI. The length of the CDR3 is 13 residues. In DNA form, the CDR3 reads TGTGCCAGCAGTTACTCCCGAAGGGATGGCTACACCTTC. Translating gives CASSYSRRDGYTF.

The V and J genes are TRBV29-1 and TRBJ2-1; 8 nucleotides align to TRBD2. Per the germline V gene, CDR1 is SQVTM and CDR2 is ANQGSEA. J was trimmed by 10 bases and V by 1 base; bases with no gene match: 3. The CDR3 runs 12 residues. The chain's CDR3 is CSVEAGGSEQFF. In nucleotides, the CDR3 is TGCAGCGTTGAAGCGGGGGGGAGCGAGCAGTTCTTC.

Notes on this clone: The identical CDR3 is also encoded by other nucleotide sequences in the sample. This rearrangement joins TRBV27 to TRBJ2-1; D not certain. The CDR3 is 13 residues long. The germline CDR1 and CDR2 sequences are MNHEY and SMNVEV (reference sequence). Trimming cost V 4 bases and J 4 bases, with 8 bases left between them. CDR3 coding DNA: TGTGCCAGCAGTTCCGAACCTTACAATGAGCAGTTCTTC. This translates into CASSSEPYNEQFF.

The chain employs TRBV5-1 and TRBJ2-1; TRBD2 agrees at 11 bases. The junction had 5 bases not matched to a gene; V was cut back by 3 bases and J by 0 bases. The germline CDR1 and CDR2 sequences are SGHRS and YFSETQ. This CDR3 has 17 amino acids. The CDR3 bases are TGCGCCAGCAGCTGGCATCTAGCGGGGGGCTCCTACAATGAGCAGTTCTTC. Protein: CASSWHLAGGSYNEQFF. The complete variable domain, with remaining parts taken from reference TRBV5-1 and TRBJ2-1, reads KAGVTQTPRYLIKTRGQQVTLSCSPISGHRSVSWYQQTPGQGLQFLFEYFSETQRNKGNFPGRFSGRQFSNSRSEMNVSTLELGDSALYLCASSWHLAGGSYNEQFFGPGTRLTVL.

Regarding this clone: Distinct nucleotide sequences in the sample also encode this CDR3. The chain carries TRBV27 and TRBJ2-1, with 15 positions matching TRBD2. Per germline, CDR1 MNHEY and CDR2 SMNVEV (reference sequence). Trimming removed 5 bases from V and 7 bases from J; junction bases left unmatched: 3. The CDR3 has 15 amino acids. Here the CDR3 DNA reads TGTGCCAGCAGTCCGGGGACTAGCGGGAGGAATGAGCAGTTCTTC. Amino acids: CASSPGTSGRNEQFF.

This chain links TRBV19 with TRBJ2-7, with 9 bases lining up with TRBD1. The CDR3 extends over 14 amino acids. The trim removed 6 bases at V and 2 bases at J, leaving 5 bases unmatched. Germline CDR1 is LNHDA and CDR2 is SQIVND (reference sequence). The CDR3 DNA reads as TGTGCCAGTAGCTCGACAGGGGGTACCTACGAGCAGTACTTC. It yields the protein CASSSTGGTYEQYF.

The J gene is TRBJ2-7, the V gene TRBV9, with D tentatively TRBD2 (7 bases). Between the trimmed V and J ends, which lost 7 bases and 0 bases, there was a span of 14 bases. CDR3 length equals 14 residues. Germline CDR1 and CDR2: SGDLS and YYNGEE. CDR3 sequence (DNA): TGTGCCAGCCGTTTAGGGGGGGTCTCCTACGAGCAGTACTTC. Its protein product is CASRLGGVSYEQYF.

The V and J genes are TRBV19 and TRBJ1-1; no clear D gene. With 7 bases removed from V and 4 bases from J, the gap between germline ends came to 10 bases. Germline lookup yields CDR1 LNHDA and CDR2 SQIVND (reference sequence). CDR3 length equals 12 residues. CDR3 DNA: TGTGCCAGTAATTCAGGAGGCACTGAAGCTTTCTTT. It encodes CASNSGGTEAFF.

This CDR3 is CASSESNWDRGTDTQYF. DNA for the CDR3: TGTGCCAGCAGTGAATCTAATTGGGACAGGGGGACAGATACGCAGTATTTT. This chain uses TRBV6-1 with TRBJ2-3, with TRBD1 matching 11 bases. J was trimmed by 3 bases and V by 2 bases; bases with no gene match: 7. Germline V gene data show CDR1 as MNHNS and CDR2 as SASEGT. This CDR3 spans 17 amino acids.